The source of this TCR beta chain is a study of cytomegalovirus exposure and HLA in healthy donors. Those who donated were healthy bone marrow donors. Primers for the PCR totalled 60 Vbeta and 13 Jbeta. TCRdb's copy holds only in-frame clones and misses some; the assay was immunoSEQ multiplex PCR. The data contain approximately 100,000 clones, roughly 70% of them seen just once; the ten biggest clones take up about 1.7%. Trimming stripped 5 bases from V and 2 bases from J, with 12 bases between. Germline CDR1 reads MNHEY; CDR2 reads SVGAGI. The CDR3 sequence is 14 residues long. The sequence came from a male donor in good health and CMV-seronegative. The specimen was PBMCs. The J gene is TRBJ2-5, the V gene TRBV6-5, with D hard to call. In DNA, the CDR3 is TGTGCCAGCAGTCGAGGCCCTTGGCAAGAGACCCAGTACTTC. Encoded protein: CASSRGPWQETQYF.